These 24 T cell receptor beta chains came from one sample sequenced in a study of T-cell reconstitution after alpha-beta-depleted transplantation in children. Using unique molecular identifiers, the investigators prepared the TCRbeta library. TCRdb ran MiXCR on the PCR reads and lists one entry per CDR3 protein. The repertoire includes around 270,000 distinct CDR3 sequences, over 7.5% of them detected once, and over 7.5% sits in the top ten. Their antigen targets remain unknown. Findings and limits, study-wide: At one year after transplant, newly produced T cells mostly accounted for T-cell counts and diversity.

The sequenced sample was peripheral blood, obtained 360 days after TCRalphabeta/CD19-depleted stem cell transplant. Every receptor here comes from a female patient between 2 and 10 years old who had a stem cell transplant for Fanconi anemia, so the T cells may come from the graft donor.

This clonotype was picked up many times. The V call is TRBV5-1, the J call TRBJ2-3, with 7 positions matching TRBD1. With 3 bases clipped from V and 0 bases from J, the junction kept 4 bases outside the gene matches. The CDR3 runs to 15 residues. The V gene's germline CDR1 is SGHRS and CDR2 YFSETQ. This CDR3 reads CASSSGTASTDTQYF. The CDR3 DNA reads TGCGCCAGCAGCTCCGGGACAGCAAGCACAGATACGCAGTATTTT.

There are many counts of this clonotype. The chain couples TRBV12-3 or TRBV12-4 to TRBJ2-4, with 7 bases identical to TRBD1. V dropped 5 bases and J dropped 8; count of bases not matched to a gene: 3. The CDR3 is 12 residues long. CDR3 region: CASSLDRDIQYF. The DNA of the CDR3 is TGTGCCAGCAGTCTTGACAGGGACATTCAGTACTTC.

This clonotype showed up many times. The CDR3 DNA reads TGTGCCAGCAGCCACAAAAAGGGTGCAGGGGAATCCCACGAGCAGTACTTC. It specifies CASSHKKGAGESHEQYF. The chain couples TRBV4-2 to TRBJ2-7, with TRBD1 as a possible D gene (6 bases). The CDR3 runs 17 residues. Germline CDR1 and CDR2: LGHNA and YNFKEQ. Trimming pared 3 bases from V and 5 bases from J, leaving 23 bases between.

This clonotype has at least ten counts. V gene TRBV28 combines with J gene TRBJ2-7, with 9 bases identical to TRBD1. Germline V lookup: CDR1 MDHEN, CDR2 SYDVKM. The CDR3 consists of 14 residues. Trimming at V came to 8 bases and at J to 3 bases, leaving 8 bases not matched to a gene. The CDR3 nucleotides read TGTGCCAGCGGATCCGGGACAGGGATCTACGAGCAGTACTTC. This encodes CASGSGTGIYEQYF.

The table lists this clonotype with many counts. The chain links TRBV20-1 to TRBJ2-3; the D call may be TRBD1 or TRBD2 (7 bases each). The V end was cut by 6 bases, the J end by 4 bases, with 17 bases between. This CDR3 is built from 14 residues. In germline, CDR1 is DFQATT, CDR2 SNEGSKA (reference sequence). The CDR3 is CSAFRGGTSDTQYF. CDR3 sequence (DNA): TGCAGTGCGTTCAGGGGGGGTACCTCAGATACGCAGTATTTT.

This clonotype was recorded a few times. This chain joins TRBV7-9 and TRBJ1-1; 7 nucleotides agree with TRBD1. The trim removed 5 bases at V and 0 bases at J, leaving 9 bases unmatched. The germline gives CDR1 SEHNR, CDR2 FQNEAQ (reference sequence). CDR3 length: 16 amino acids. The CDR3 loop is CASSRLGGVMNTEAFF. CDR3 DNA: TGTGCCAGCAGCCGCCTAGGGGGCGTAATGAACACTGAAGCTTTCTTT.

This clonotype was observed many times. The gene calls are TRBV28 and TRBJ1-2; 9 positions agree with TRBD1. This CDR3 contains 14 residues. V dropped 5 bases and J dropped 8; count of bases not matched to a gene: 9. Germline CDR1 reads MDHEN; CDR2 reads SYDVKM. CDR3 amino acids: CASSPQGASSGYTF. DNA for the CDR3: TGTGCCAGCAGTCCACAGGGGGCGAGCAGCGGCTACACCTTC.

In this sample, this clonotype turned up many times. The genes are TRBV12-3 or TRBV12-4 and TRBJ2-7, with 9 bases that match TRBD1. V lost 5 bases, J lost 2 bases, and 4 bases stayed unmatched. CDR3 length equals 14 residues. The CDR3 loop is CASSGQGNPYEQYF. CDR3 in DNA: TGTGCCAGCAGTGGACAGGGGAACCCCTACGAGCAGTACTTC.

This clonotype occurred a few times. V is TRBV20-1 and J is TRBJ1-3, with 11 positions matching TRBD1. CDR1 is DFQATT and CDR2 is SNEGSKA in the germline V gene (reference sequence). This CDR3 comprises 15 residues. V was pared by 5 bases and J by 0 bases, with 3 bases of the junction left unmatched. CDR3 loop: CSAQGQGDSGNTIYF. The CDR3 bases are TGCAGTGCTCAGGGACAGGGGGACTCTGGAAACACCATATATTTT.

This clonotype was recorded only once. The chain has TRBV24-1 and TRBJ2-2; no definite D call. Trimming left V 0 bases short and J 6 bases short, with 7 bases between. Germline CDR1 reads KGHDR; CDR2 reads SFDVKD. The CDR3 extends over 14 amino acids. CDR3 sequence reads: CATSDLLRPGELFF. DNA of the CDR3: TGTGCCACCAGTGATTTGCTCAGACCCGGGGAGCTGTTTTTT.

About this clonotype itself: A read error may explain this, as a much larger clone is one base away. This chain links TRBV4-3 with TRBJ2-1; 8 bases line up with TRBD1. The CDR3 is 14 amino acids. In germline, CDR1 is LGHNA, CDR2 YSLEER. The J segment lost 9 bases and the V segment lost 4 bases, leaving 8 bases of the junction unmatched. For the CDR3, the DNA is TGCGCCAGCAGCCTCGACAGGGGAGGCGTTGAGCAGTTCTTC. Translation: CASSLDRGGVEQFF.

This chain joins TRBV6-1 and TRBJ1-4, with 9 nucleotides matching TRBD1. CDR1 is MNHNS and CDR2 is SASEGT in the germline V gene. The CDR3 length is 15 residues. The junction had 8 bases not matched to a gene; V was cut back by 5 bases and J by 7 bases. This CDR3 reads CASSRLTGGIEKLFF. The CDR3 DNA is TGTGCCAGCAGTCGCCTGACAGGGGGGATTGAAAAACTGTTTTTT.

This clonotype was seen a few times. The gene calls are TRBV18 and TRBJ1-2; a weak D match, TRBD1 (5 bases). CDR1 and CDR2 (germline): KGHSH, LQKENI. V dropped 2 bases and J dropped 4 bases, with 5 bases sitting between them. The CDR3 is 12 residues long. Here the CDR3 DNA reads TGTGCCAGCTCACCAGACAGCTATGGCTACACCTTC. Its translation is CASSPDSYGYTF.

This chain links TRBV11-2 with TRBJ1-1; 8 bases are a match to TRBD1. V was pared by 5 bases and J by 5 bases, with 7 bases of the junction left unmatched. This CDR3 region has 14 residues. CDR1 is SGHAT and CDR2 is FQNNGV in the germline V gene. This CDR3 reads CASSPDRGKTEAFF. CDR3 in DNA: TGTGCCAGCAGCCCTGACAGGGGAAAAACTGAAGCTTTCTTT.

This rearrangement joins TRBV20-1 to TRBJ2-1; D could derive from TRBD1 or TRBD2 (5 bases each). V was pared by 2 bases and J by 0 bases, with 14 bases between. The CDR3 contains 16 residues. The germline gives CDR1 DFQATT, CDR2 SNEGSKA (reference sequence). The CDR3 loop reads CSARNRRGGSYNEQFF. CDR3 nucleotide sequence: TGCAGTGCTAGAAATCGTCGTGGGGGCTCCTACAATGAGCAGTTCTTC.

The sample holds many counts of this clonotype. The chain recombines TRBV29-1 with TRBJ2-7, with TRBD1 identical over 8 bases. Trimming removed 0 bases from V and 5 bases from J; junction bases left unmatched: 6. The CDR3 runs 14 residues. Germline V lookup: CDR1 SQVTM, CDR2 ANQGSEA. The CDR3 protein is CSVEDQGTGHEQYF. DNA of the CDR3: TGCAGCGTTGAAGATCAAGGGACAGGACACGAGCAGTACTTC.

There are many counts of this clonotype. This chain joins TRBV5-1 and TRBJ1-1; no clear D. The CDR3 length is 15 residues. Germline V gives CDR1 SGHRS, CDR2 YFSETQ. V dropped 0 bases and J dropped 2 bases, with 11 bases sitting between them. CDR3: CASSLDVGYNTEAFF. The CDR3 DNA reads TGCGCCAGCAGCTTGGACGTGGGCTACAACACTGAAGCTTTCTTT. The whole variable domain, remainder taken from reference TRBV5-1 and TRBJ1-1, is KAGVTQTPRYLIKTRGQQVTLSCSPISGHRSVSWYQQTPGQGLQFLFEYFSETQRNKGNFPGRFSGRQFSNSRSEMNVSTLELGDSALYLCASSLDVGYNTEAFFGQGTRLTVV.

The sample holds many counts of this clonotype. The chain has TRBV2 and TRBJ2-5; D perhaps matches TRBD2 (7 bases). Germline CDR1 and CDR2: SNHLY and FYNNEI. This CDR3 has 17 amino acids. The V gene lost 4 bases and the J gene lost 5 bases, with 23 bases spanning the gap. CDR3 residues: CASSVNRGGASGETQYF. Here the CDR3 DNA reads TGTGCCAGCAGTGTGAATCGAGGGGGGGCGAGCGGGGAGACCCAGTACTTC.

This chain connects TRBV19 to TRBJ2-3; the D is unclear. V shed 3 bases and J shed 0 bases, with 13 bases lying between them. The CDR3 has 16 amino acids. Germline CDR1 LNHDA, CDR2 SQIVND (reference sequence). The CDR3 sequence: CASSIPGLPSTDTQYF. In DNA, the CDR3 is TGTGCCAGTAGTATTCCCGGGCTTCCTAGCACAGATACGCAGTATTTT.

This clonotype showed up many times. This chain joins TRBV20-1 and TRBJ2-7; 8 bases map to TRBD2. V trimming: 3 bases; J trimming: 6 bases; junction bases outside the gene matches: 7. The germline V gene has CDR1 DFQATT and CDR2 SNEGSKA (reference sequence). The CDR3 runs to 13 residues. CDR3 sequence (DNA): TGCAGTGCTAGTAGCGGGGCCTCCGGCGAGCAGTACTTC. It codes for CSASSGASGEQYF.

Here the CDR3 reads CASSVQGAGANVLTF. The DNA for the CDR3 is TGCGCCAGCAGCGTCCAGGGGGCTGGGGCCAACGTCCTGACTTTC. The chain couples TRBV5-1 to TRBJ2-6; 7 bases fit TRBD1. Germline loops: CDR1 SGHRS, CDR2 YFSETQ. The CDR3 is 15 amino acids. V dropped 4 bases and J dropped 2; count of bases not matched to a gene: 3.

V gene TRBV28 combines with J gene TRBJ1-3, with a tentative D call TRBD1 (5 bases). The ends were cut back, 10 bases at V and 3 bases at J, with 13 bases in the middle. Germline CDR1 reads MDHEN; CDR2 reads SYDVKM. CDR3 length: 13 residues. The CDR3 nucleotides are TGTGCCACATACCAGGGTTTTGGAAACACCATATATTTT. Translation gives CATYQGFGNTIYF.

In this sample, this clonotype turned up many times. The chain's CDR3 is CATSRDYNTGELFF. The DNA for the CDR3 is TGTGCCACCAGCAGAGATTATAACACCGGGGAGCTGTTTTTT. The chain joins TRBV15 to TRBJ2-2, with D unresolved. The germline gives CDR1 LNHNV, CDR2 YYDKDF (reference sequence). Trimming left V 0 bases short and J 2 bases short, with 4 bases between. The CDR3 sequence is 14 residues long.

This clonotype was seen more than once but under ten times. V and J are TRBV28 and TRBJ1-1; no definite D call. The CDR3 has 17 amino acids. Germline assignment: CDR1 MDHEN and CDR2 SYDVKM. The V end lost 5 bases, the J end lost 0 bases, and 19 bases lay between the germline ends. This CDR3 is CASSLPWAYFMNTEAFF. DNA for the CDR3: TGTGCCAGCAGTCTCCCATGGGCCTATTTTATGAACACTGAAGCTTTCTTT.